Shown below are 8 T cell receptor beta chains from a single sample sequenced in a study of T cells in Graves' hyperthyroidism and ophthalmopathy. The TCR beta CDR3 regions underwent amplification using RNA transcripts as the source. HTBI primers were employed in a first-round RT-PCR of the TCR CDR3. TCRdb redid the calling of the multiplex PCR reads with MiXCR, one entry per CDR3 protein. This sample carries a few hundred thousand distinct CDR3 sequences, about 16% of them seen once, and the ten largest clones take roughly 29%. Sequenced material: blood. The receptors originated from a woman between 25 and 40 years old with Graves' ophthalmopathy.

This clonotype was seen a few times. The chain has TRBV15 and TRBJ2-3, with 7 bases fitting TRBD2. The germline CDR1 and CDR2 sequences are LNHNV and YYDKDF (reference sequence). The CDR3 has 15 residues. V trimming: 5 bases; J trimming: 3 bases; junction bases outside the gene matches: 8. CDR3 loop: CATSPRVLATDTQYF. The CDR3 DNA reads TGTGCCACCAGCCCCCGAGTACTAGCGACAGATACGCAGTATTTT. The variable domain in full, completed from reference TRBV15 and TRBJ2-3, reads DAMVIQNPRYQVTQFGKPVTLSCSQTLNHNVMYWYQQKSSQAPKLLFHYYDKDFNNEADTPDNFQSRRPNTSFCFLDIRSPGLGDTAMYLCATSPRVLATDTQYFGPGTRLTVL.

The CDR3: CASSSSDRGETQYF. The CDR3 bases are TGTGCCAGCAGTTCCTCCGACAGGGGGGAGACCCAGTACTTC. The V gene is TRBV6-2 or TRBV6-3, the J gene TRBJ2-5; TRBD1 matches 9 bases. The ends lost 4 bases at V and 5 bases at J; junction bases unmatched: 5. In germline, CDR1 is MNHEY, CDR2 SVGEGT. This CDR3 region has 14 residues.

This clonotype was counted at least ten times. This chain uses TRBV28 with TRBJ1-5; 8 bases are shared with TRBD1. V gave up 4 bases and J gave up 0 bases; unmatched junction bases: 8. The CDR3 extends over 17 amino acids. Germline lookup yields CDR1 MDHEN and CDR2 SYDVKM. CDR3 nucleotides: TGTGCCAGCAGTTCAGGCAGGGGGCTTAATAGCAATCAGCCCCAGCATTTT. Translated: CASSSGRGLNSNQPQHF.

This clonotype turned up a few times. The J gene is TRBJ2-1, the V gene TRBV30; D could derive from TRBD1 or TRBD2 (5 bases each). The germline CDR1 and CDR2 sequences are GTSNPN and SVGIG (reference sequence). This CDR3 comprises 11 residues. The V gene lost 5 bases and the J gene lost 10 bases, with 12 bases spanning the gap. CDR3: CAWGGVIEQFF. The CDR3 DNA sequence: TGTGCCTGGGGGGGTGTGATAGAGCAGTTCTTC.

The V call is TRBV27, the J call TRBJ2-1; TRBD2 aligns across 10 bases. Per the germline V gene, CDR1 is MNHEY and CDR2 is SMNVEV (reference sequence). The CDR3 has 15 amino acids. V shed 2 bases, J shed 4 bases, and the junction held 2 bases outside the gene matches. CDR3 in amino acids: CASSLTSGVYNEQFF. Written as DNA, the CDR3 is TGTGCCAGCAGTTTAACTAGCGGGGTTTACAATGAGCAGTTCTTC.

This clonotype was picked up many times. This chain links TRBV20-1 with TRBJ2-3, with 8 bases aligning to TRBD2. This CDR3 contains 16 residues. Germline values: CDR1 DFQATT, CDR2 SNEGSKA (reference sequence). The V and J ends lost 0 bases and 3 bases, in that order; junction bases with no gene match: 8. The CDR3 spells CSARDLSGSHTDTQYF. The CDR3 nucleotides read TGCAGTGCTAGAGACCTGAGCGGGAGTCATACAGATACGCAGTATTTT.

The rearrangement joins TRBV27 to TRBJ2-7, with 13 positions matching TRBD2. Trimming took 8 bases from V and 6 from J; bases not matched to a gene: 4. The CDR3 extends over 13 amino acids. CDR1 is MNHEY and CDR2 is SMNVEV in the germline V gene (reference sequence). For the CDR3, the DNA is TGTGCCAGCCACGGACTAGCGGGAGCCGAGCAGTACTTC. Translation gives CASHGLAGAEQYF.

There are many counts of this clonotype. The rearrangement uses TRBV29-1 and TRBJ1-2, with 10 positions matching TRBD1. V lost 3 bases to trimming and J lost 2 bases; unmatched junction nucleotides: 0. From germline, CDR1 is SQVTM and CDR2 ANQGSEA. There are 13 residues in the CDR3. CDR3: CSVEDRGNYGYTF. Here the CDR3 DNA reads TGCAGCGTTGAGGACAGGGGGAACTATGGCTACACCTTC.